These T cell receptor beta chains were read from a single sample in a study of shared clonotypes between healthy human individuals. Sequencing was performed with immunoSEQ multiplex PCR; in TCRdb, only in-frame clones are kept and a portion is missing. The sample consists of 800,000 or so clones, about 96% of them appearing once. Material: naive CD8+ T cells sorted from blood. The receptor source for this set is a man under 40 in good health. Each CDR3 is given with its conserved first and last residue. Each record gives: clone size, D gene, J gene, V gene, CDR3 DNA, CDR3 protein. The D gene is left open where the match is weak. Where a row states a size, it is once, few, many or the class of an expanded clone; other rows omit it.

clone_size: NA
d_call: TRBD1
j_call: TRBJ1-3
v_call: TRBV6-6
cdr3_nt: TGTGCCAGCAGTTACCTCGGACAGGCCTCTGGAAACACCATATATTTT
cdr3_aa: CASSYLGQASGNTIYF

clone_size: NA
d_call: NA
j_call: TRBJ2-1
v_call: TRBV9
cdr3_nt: TGTGCCAGCAGCGATGCCGGGACCACATACAATGAGCAGTTCTTC
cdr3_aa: CASSDAGTTYNEQFF

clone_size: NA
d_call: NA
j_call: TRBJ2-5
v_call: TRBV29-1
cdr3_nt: TGCAGCGTTGAAGATCGTGGGGGCATCTTTTTAGAGACCCAGTACTTC
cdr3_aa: CSVEDRGGIFLETQYF

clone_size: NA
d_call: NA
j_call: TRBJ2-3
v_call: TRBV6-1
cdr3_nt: TGTGCCAGCAGTACAGTGGGGCTCACATTGGATACGCAGTATTTT
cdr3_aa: CASSTVGLTLDTQYF

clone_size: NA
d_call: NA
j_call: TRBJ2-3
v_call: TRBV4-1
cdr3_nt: TGCGCCAGCAGCCAAGTTGGAACGATCACAGATACGCAGTATTTT
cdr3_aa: CASSQVGTITDTQYF

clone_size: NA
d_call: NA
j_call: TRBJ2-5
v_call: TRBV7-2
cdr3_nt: TGTGCCAGCACCACAGGGATTTGGGAGACCCAGTACTTC
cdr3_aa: CASTTGIWETQYF

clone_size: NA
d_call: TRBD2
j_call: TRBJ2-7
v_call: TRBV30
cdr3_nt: TGTGCCTGGGGTGGGCTAGCGGGAGGATCCTACGAGCAGTACTTC
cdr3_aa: CAWGGLAGGSYEQYF

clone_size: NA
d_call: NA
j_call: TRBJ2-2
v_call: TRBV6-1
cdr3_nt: TGTGCCAGCAGGGAACTGAACCGGGAGCTGTTTTTT
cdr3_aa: CASRELNRELFF

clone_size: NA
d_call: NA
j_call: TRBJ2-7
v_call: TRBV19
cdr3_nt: TGTGCCAGCTCAGAAGGTTTGGGCGAGCAGTACTTC
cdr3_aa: CASSEGLGEQYF

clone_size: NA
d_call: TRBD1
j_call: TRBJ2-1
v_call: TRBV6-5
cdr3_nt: TGTGCCAGCAGGGTTTACCCCCAGGGGGATGAGCAGTTCTTC
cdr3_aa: CASRVYPQGDEQFF

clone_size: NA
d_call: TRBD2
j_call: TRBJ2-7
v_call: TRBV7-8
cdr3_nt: TGTGCCAGCAGCTGGCGGGGGGCCACCTACGAGCAGTACTTC
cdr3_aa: CASSWRGATYEQYF

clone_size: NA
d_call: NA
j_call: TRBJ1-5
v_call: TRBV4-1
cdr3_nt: TGCGCCAGCAGCCAAGGGGGAGGACAGCCCCAGCATTTT
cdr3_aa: CASSQGGGQPQHF

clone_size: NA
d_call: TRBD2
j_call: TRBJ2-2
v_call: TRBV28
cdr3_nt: TGTGCCAGCAGCCTGACTAGCGGATGGACCGGGGAGCTGTTTTTT
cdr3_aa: CASSLTSGWTGELFF

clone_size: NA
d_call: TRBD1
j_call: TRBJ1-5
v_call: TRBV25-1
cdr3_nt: TGTGCCAGCAGTGGGACAGGGGGCAATCAGCCCCAGCATTTT
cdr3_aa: CASSGTGGNQPQHF

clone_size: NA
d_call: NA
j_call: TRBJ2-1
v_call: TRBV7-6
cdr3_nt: TGTGCCAGCAGTTCTGGGGATGGAGTCTACAATGAGCAGTTCTTC
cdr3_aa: CASSSGDGVYNEQFF

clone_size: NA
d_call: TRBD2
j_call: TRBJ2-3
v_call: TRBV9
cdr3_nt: TGTGCCAGCAGCGTCCCCTTAGCGGGAGGGTCCGCAGATACGCAGTATTTT
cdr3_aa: CASSVPLAGGSADTQYF

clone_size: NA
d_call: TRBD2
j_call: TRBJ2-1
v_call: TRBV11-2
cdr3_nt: TGTGCCAGCAGCTCCCCAAGGCGGGGGGGATCCAATGAGCAGTTCTTC
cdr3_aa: CASSSPRRGGSNEQFF

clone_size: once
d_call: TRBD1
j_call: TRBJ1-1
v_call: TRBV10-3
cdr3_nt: TGTGCCATCAGTGAGCCGCGGACAGGTAACATGAACACTGAAGCTTTCTTT
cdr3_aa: CAISEPRTGNMNTEAFF

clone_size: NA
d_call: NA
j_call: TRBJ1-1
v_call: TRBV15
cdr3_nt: TGTGCCACCAGCAGAGACAGGGGTTGGAACACTGAAGCTTTCTTT
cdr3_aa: CATSRDRGWNTEAFF

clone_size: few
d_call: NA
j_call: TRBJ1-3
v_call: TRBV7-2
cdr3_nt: TGTGCCAGCAGCCCCAGGACGAACTCTGGAAACACCATATATTTT
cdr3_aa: CASSPRTNSGNTIYF

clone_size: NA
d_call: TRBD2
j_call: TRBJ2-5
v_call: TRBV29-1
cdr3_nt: TGCAGCGTTGAAGTCGGAGGACTAGCGGGGACCCAAGAGACCCAGTACTTC
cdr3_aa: CSVEVGGLAGTQETQYF

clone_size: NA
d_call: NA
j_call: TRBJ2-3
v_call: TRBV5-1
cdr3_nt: TGCGCCAGCAGCTCTGGGGGCACAGATACGCAGTATTTT
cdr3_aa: CASSSGGTDTQYF

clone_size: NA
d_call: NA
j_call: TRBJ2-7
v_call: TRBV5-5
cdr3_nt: TGTGCCAGCAGCTTGTTTCTCGGGGCCTCCTACGAGCAGTACTTC
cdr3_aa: CASSLFLGASYEQYF

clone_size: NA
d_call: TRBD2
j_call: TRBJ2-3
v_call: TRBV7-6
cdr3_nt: TGTGCCAGCAGCCCCGGGACTAGCGGCACAGATACGCAGTATTTT
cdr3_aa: CASSPGTSGTDTQYF

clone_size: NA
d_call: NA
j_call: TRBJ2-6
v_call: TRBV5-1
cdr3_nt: TGCGCCAGCAACCCCTCCTACAGGTCCCAGCCTGGGGCCAACGTCCTGACTTTC
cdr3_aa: CASNPSYRSQPGANVLTF

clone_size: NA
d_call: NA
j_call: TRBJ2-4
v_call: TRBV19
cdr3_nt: TGTGCCAGTAGTATCTCCGGGACCTCGAACATTCAGTACTTC
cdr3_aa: CASSISGTSNIQYF

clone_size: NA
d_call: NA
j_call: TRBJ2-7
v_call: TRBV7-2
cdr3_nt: TGTGCCAGCAGCTACTACAAGGGGGGGTACGAGCAGTACTTC
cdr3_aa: CASSYYKGGYEQYF

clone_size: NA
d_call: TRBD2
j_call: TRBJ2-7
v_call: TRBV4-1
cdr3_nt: TGCGCCAGCAGCCAAGTATCCGGTCTAGCGGGTAGCTACGAGCAGTACTTC
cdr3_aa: CASSQVSGLAGSYEQYF

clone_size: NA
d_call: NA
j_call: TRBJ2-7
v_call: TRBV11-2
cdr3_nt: TGTGCCAGCAGCTTAGCGGGAACAATCTACGAGCAGTACTTC
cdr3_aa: CASSLAGTIYEQYF

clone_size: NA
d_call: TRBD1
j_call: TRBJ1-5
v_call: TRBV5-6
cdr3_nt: TGTGCCAGCAGCTTTGGGACAGGGGTTTATAGCAATCAGCCCCAGCATTTT
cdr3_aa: CASSFGTGVYSNQPQHF

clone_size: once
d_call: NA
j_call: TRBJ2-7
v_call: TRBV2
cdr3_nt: TGTGCCAGCAGTGCCTACAGGGACGAGCAGTACTTC
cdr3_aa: CASSAYRDEQYF

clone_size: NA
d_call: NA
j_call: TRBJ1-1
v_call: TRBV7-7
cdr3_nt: TGTGCCAGCAGCTTGTCAGGAGGCACTGAAGCTTTCTTT
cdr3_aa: CASSLSGGTEAFF

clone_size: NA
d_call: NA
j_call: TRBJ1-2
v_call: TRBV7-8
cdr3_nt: TGTGCCAGCAGCCCTTTACTAGGGGGAGAGGATGGCTACACCTTC
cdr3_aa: CASSPLLGGEDGYTF

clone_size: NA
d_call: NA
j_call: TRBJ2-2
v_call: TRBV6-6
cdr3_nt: TGTGCCAGCAGTCTAACCAGAGAGGACACCGGGGAGCTGTTTTTT
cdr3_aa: CASSLTREDTGELFF

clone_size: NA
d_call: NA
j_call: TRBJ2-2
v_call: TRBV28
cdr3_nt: TGTGCCAGCAGTTTTCTGGTTCGTCCGAACACCGGGGAGCTGTTTTTT
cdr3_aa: CASSFLVRPNTGELFF

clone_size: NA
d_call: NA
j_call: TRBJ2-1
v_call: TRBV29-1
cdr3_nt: TGCAGCGTTTTTTGGCTAGACAACAATGAGCAGTTCTTC
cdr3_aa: CSVFWLDNNEQFF

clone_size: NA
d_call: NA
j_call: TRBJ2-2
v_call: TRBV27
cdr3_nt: TGTGCCAGCAGCACGGACACGTCGGGAACCGGGGAGCTGTTTTTT
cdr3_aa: CASSTDTSGTGELFF

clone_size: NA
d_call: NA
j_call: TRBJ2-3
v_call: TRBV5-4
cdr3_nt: TGTGCCAGCAGCCCGATCGCCGCTAGCACAGATACGCAGTATTTT
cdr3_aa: CASSPIAASTDTQYF

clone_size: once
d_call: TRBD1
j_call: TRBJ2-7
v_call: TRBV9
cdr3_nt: TGTGCCAGCAGCGCCACGACAGGGGGCGAGCAGTACTTC
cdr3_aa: CASSATTGGEQYF

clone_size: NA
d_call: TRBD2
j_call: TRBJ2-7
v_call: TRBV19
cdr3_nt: TGTGCCAGTAGTATTGGGGGACCAGCGGGGAACTTTTTGACCTCCTACGAGCAGTACTTC
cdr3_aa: CASSIGGPAGNFLTSYEQYF

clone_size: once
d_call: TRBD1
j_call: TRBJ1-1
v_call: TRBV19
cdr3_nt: TGTGCCAGTAGTATCGGACAGGGGGGCGTCACTGAAGCTTTCTTT
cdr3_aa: CASSIGQGGVTEAFF

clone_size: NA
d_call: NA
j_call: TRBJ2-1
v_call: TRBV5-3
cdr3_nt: TGTGCCAGAAGCCCGGACGGTAGTTCCTACAATGAGCAGTTCTTC
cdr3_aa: CARSPDGSSYNEQFF

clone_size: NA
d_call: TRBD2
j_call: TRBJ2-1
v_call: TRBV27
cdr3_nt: TGTGCCAGCAGTTTAAGCCTAGCGGGAGCTTACAATGAGCAGTTCTTC
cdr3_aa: CASSLSLAGAYNEQFF

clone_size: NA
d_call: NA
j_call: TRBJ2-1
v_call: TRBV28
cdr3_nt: TGTGCCAGCAGTCCCCGGGACAAACACTATGAGCAGTTCTTC
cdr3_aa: CASSPRDKHYEQFF

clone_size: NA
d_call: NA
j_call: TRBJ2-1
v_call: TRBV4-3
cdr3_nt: TGCGCCAGCAGCCAAGACGGAGCGGTAACCTTTAATGAGCAGTTCTTC
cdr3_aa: CASSQDGAVTFNEQFF

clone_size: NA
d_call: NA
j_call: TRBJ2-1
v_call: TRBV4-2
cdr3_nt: TGTGCCAGCAGCCAAGTGCCCCAGGACTACAATGAGCAGTTCTTC
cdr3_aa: CASSQVPQDYNEQFF